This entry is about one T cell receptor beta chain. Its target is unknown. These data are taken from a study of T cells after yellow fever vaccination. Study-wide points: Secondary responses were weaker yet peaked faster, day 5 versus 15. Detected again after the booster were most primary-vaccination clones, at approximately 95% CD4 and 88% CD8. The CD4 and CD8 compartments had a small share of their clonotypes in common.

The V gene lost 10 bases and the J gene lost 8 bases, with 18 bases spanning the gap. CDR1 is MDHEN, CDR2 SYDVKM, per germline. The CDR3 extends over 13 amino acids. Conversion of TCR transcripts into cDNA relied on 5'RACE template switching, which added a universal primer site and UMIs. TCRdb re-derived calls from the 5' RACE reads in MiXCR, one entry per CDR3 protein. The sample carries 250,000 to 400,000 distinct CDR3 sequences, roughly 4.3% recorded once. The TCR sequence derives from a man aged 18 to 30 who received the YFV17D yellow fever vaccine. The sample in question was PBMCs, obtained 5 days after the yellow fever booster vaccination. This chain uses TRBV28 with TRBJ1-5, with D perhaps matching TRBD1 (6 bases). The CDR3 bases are TGTGCCACCCCCGGGACACAAGGCGAGCCCCAGCATTTT. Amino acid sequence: CATPGTQGEPQHF.